This is a list of T cell receptor beta chains from one sample in a study of blood T cell repertoires in COVID-19. Profiled with immunoSEQ multiplex PCR; TCRdb holds only in-frame clones, not every one. The sample records about 49,000 clones, 93% being singletons. The sequencing input was peripheral blood. These receptors were taken from a man between 60 and 75 years old with COVID-19, enrolled during active disease. CDR3s include the opening cysteine and the closing phenylalanine or tryptophan. The D gene is left open where the match is weak. Size values are once, few and many counts, or a class for expanded clones, and some rows have none.

J: TRBJ2-1
V: TRBV27
D: TRBD1
size: -
DNA: TGTGCCAGCAGTTCGGCCGGGACAGGGGGCGATGAGCAGTTCTTC
CDR3: CASSSAGTGGDEQFF

J: TRBJ1-1
V: TRBV5-1
D: TRBD1
size: -
DNA: TGCGCCAGCAGCCAAGGGACAGCTGTGGGCACTGAAGCTTTCTTT
CDR3: CASSQGTAVGTEAFF

J: TRBJ2-1
V: TRBV10-1
D: TRBD2
size: -
DNA: TGCGCCAGCAGCGCTAGCGGAAGATACAATGAGCAGTTCTTC
CDR3: CASSASGRYNEQFF

J: TRBJ2-6
V: TRBV4-3
D: TRBD1
size: -
DNA: TGCGCCAGCAGCCCTGGGACAGCTGGGGCCAACGTCCTGACTTTC
CDR3: CASSPGTAGANVLTF

J: TRBJ2-7
V: TRBV28
D: TRBD2
size: -
DNA: TGTGCCAGCAGCCACGGGACTAGCGGGATTTTAGCCTACGAGCAGTACTTC
CDR3: CASSHGTSGILAYEQYF

J: TRBJ2-3
V: TRBV7-9
D: TRBD2
size: -
DNA: TGTGCCAGCAGCTCTACGGGACTAGCGGTCATTAGCACAGATACGCAGTATTTT
CDR3: CASSSTGLAVISTDTQYF

J: TRBJ1-5
V: TRBV6-2/TRBV6-3
D: -
size: few
DNA: TGTGCCAGCAGTTCCGGGCCCCAGCATTTT
CDR3: CASSSGPQHF

J: TRBJ2-1
V: TRBV28
D: -
size: -
DNA: TGTGCCAGCAGCACCTACAATGAGCAGTTCTTC
CDR3: CASSTYNEQFF

J: TRBJ1-1
V: TRBV30
D: TRBD1
size: -
DNA: TGTGCCTGGAATAGGGACAGGGCATACACTGAAGCTTTCTTT
CDR3: CAWNRDRAYTEAFF

J: TRBJ2-2
V: TRBV2
D: TRBD1
size: -
DNA: TGTGCCAGCAGTGGGGCTAAATCGACAGGGCGCGCCGGGGAGCTGTTTTTT
CDR3: CASSGAKSTGRAGELFF

J: TRBJ2-3
V: TRBV28
D: TRBD2
size: -
DNA: TGTGCCAGCAGTTGGATAGCGGGGCCCACTAGCACAGATACGCAGTATTTT
CDR3: CASSWIAGPTSTDTQYF

J: TRBJ2-7
V: TRBV10-1
D: TRBD1
size: -
DNA: TGCGCCAGCAGCCACCGGGACAGAGGCTCCTACGAGCAGTACTTC
CDR3: CASSHRDRGSYEQYF